The 26 T cell receptor beta chains reported below all come from one sample, sequenced in a study of T cell repertoires in cytomegalovirus infection. Via MiXCR, TCRdb re-called the reads, giving one row per CDR3 protein. The sample records about 140,000 distinct CDR3 sequences, roughly 6% being singletons. Sequencing was performed on PBMCs. The receptors stem from a human donor in good health (CMV status not recorded). Some clones in this sample may be carry-over from other donors' samples.

V and J are TRBV29-1 and TRBJ1-1; a weak D match, TRBD1 (6 bases). CDR3 length: 13 residues. V gave up 6 bases and J gave up 1 base, with 12 bases separating them. CDR1 and CDR2 (germline): SQVTM, ANQGSEA. The CDR3 sequence: CSVYRVENTEAFF. In nucleotides, the CDR3 is TGCAGCGTGTACAGGGTTGAGAACACTGAAGCTTTCTTT.

This clonotype was detected ten times or more. The V and J genes are TRBV5-6 and TRBJ2-1, with D perhaps matching TRBD2 (5 bases). The ends were cut back, 1 base at V and 0 bases at J, with 8 bases in the middle. Germline CDR1 is SGHDT and CDR2 is YYEEEE. This CDR3 is 15 amino acids long. CDR3 sequence: CASSLTGNSYNEQFF. DNA for the CDR3: TGTGCCAGCAGCTTGACGGGGAACTCCTACAATGAGCAGTTCTTC.

This clonotype showed up just a few times. The chain is built from TRBV4-2 and TRBJ2-1; D is unresolved. Trimming removed 0 bases from V and 8 bases from J, with 14 bases in between. The CDR3 totals 15 residues. Germline V CDR1 and CDR2: LGHNA, YNFKEQ. The CDR3 nucleotides read TGTGCCAGCAGCCAAGAAGGGCGACCCATCGATGAGCAGTTCTTC. Its translation: CASSQEGRPIDEQFF.

This clonotype was seen more than once but under ten times. J is TRBJ2-2 and V is TRBV20-1; D is unresolved. Germline CDR1 and CDR2: DFQATT and SNEGSKA (reference sequence). V was cut by 0 bases and J by 2 bases, with 10 bases left in between. The CDR3 totals 15 residues. The CDR3 loop reads CSARDAARNTGELFF. The CDR3 DNA is TGCAGTGCTAGAGATGCGGCACGTAACACCGGGGAGCTGTTTTTT.

The rearrangement links TRBV18 to TRBJ2-3; no definite D call. The CDR3 has 14 residues. Germline CDR1 KGHSH, CDR2 LQKENI. V lost 0 bases, J lost 3 bases, and 7 bases lay in between. The CDR3 reads CASSPPSQTDTQYF. In DNA, the CDR3 is TGTGCCAGCTCACCACCCTCCCAGACAGATACGCAGTATTTT.

This clonotype was counted at least ten times. The CDR3 loop is CASSRDRDNSPLHF. The CDR3 region has the DNA TGTGCCAGCAGCCGGGACAGGGATAATTCACCCCTCCACTTT. The J gene is TRBJ1-6, the V gene TRBV7-9; TRBD1 matches 9 bases. V was clipped by 5 bases and J by 5 bases; unmatched bases: 1. Germline CDR1 is SEHNR and CDR2 is FQNEAQ (reference sequence). This CDR3 spans 14 amino acids.

This clonotype appeared many times. V is TRBV24-1 and J is TRBJ2-5; D gene uncertain. The V end lost 3 bases, the J end lost 1 base, and 5 bases lay between the germline ends. The CDR3 sequence is 13 residues long. Looked up from germline, CDR1 is KGHDR and CDR2 is SFDVKD. CDR3 nucleotides: TGTGCCACCAGTGATGGCAGCCAAGAGACCCAGTACTTC. Its translation is CATSDGSQETQYF.

This clonotype has a count of ten or more. The chain links TRBV7-2 to TRBJ2-5, with TRBD1 as a possible D gene (5 bases). This CDR3 comprises 14 residues. Germline CDR1 and CDR2: SGHTA and FQGNSA. V gave up 5 bases and J gave up 1 base, with 11 bases separating them. Here the CDR3 reads CASSPWGSQETQYF. The CDR3 coding sequence is TGTGCCAGCAGCCCCTGGGGCTCCCAAGAGACCCAGTACTTC.

There are many counts of this clonotype. The chain employs TRBV27 and TRBJ1-3; 9 bases line up with TRBD1. The germline gives CDR1 MNHEY, CDR2 SMNVEV (reference sequence). V trimming: 6 bases; J trimming: 1 base; junction bases outside the gene matches: 13. This CDR3 region has 18 residues. CDR3 protein: CASRGNRGPSGSGNTIYF. The CDR3 bases are TGTGCCAGCAGAGGGAACAGGGGGCCAAGTGGATCTGGAAACACCATATATTTT.

This clonotype has at least ten counts. The rearrangement uses TRBV3-1 and TRBJ2-3; perhaps TRBD2 as D (6 bases). The CDR3 covers 15 residues. Trimming left V 6 bases short and J 2 bases short, with 15 bases between. The V gene's germline CDR1 is LGHDT and CDR2 YNNKEL (reference sequence). The CDR3: CASRDPGEFTDTQYF. In DNA form, the CDR3 reads TGTGCCAGCAGAGATCCGGGGGAATTCACAGATACGCAGTATTTT.

This clonotype has ten or more counts. The genes are TRBV19 and TRBJ1-5; perhaps TRBD1 as D (5 bases). V was shortened by 6 bases and J by 12 bases, with 12 bases between the two germline ends. The CDR3 is 11 amino acids. CDR1 is LNHDA, CDR2 SQIVND, per germline (reference sequence). This chain's CDR3 is CASSHRKLQHF. As DNA, the CDR3 is TGTGCCAGTAGCCACAGGAAACTCCAGCATTTT.

The table lists this clonotype with a few counts. The J gene is TRBJ1-2, the V gene TRBV29-1; no clear D. V lost 3 bases and J lost 0, with 11 bases in between. The germline gives CDR1 SQVTM, CDR2 ANQGSEA. The CDR3 consists of 14 residues. This chain's CDR3 is CSVDPGISNYGYTF. The CDR3 coding sequence is TGCAGCGTTGACCCAGGAATCTCTAACTATGGCTACACCTTC.

This clonotype turned up a few times. The CDR3 coding sequence is TGTGCCAGCAGCTTGGTTGGGGCGAACACTGAAGCTTTCTTT. Residues: CASSLVGANTEAFF. The chain combines TRBV5-6 with TRBJ1-1, with D possibly matching TRBD1 (5 bases). The germline gives CDR1 SGHDT, CDR2 YYEEEE. The CDR3 is 14 amino acids. The V and J ends lost 0 bases and 1 base respectively, with 7 bases between them.

This clonotype was observed at least ten times. This sequence joins TRBV7-2 and TRBJ2-5, with D tentatively TRBD1 (6 bases). The CDR3 spans 16 residues. Trimming stripped 5 bases from V and 1 base from J, with 17 bases between. The germline gives CDR1 SGHTA, CDR2 FQGNSA. The CDR3 is CASSTQGYGLQETQYF. The CDR3 coding sequence is TGTGCCAGCAGCACCCAGGGGTACGGGCTCCAAGAGACCCAGTACTTC. Drawing the rest from reference TRBV7-2 and TRBJ2-5, the complete variable domain is GAGVSQSPSNKVTEKGKDVELRCDPISGHTALYWYRQSLGQGLEFLIYFQGNSAPDKSGLPSDRFSAERTGGSVSTLTIQRTQQEDSAVYLCASSTQGYGLQETQYFGPGTRLLVL.

The chain employs TRBV5-3 and TRBJ2-2, with a tentative D call TRBD2 (6 bases). TRBV5-3 is marked as an open reading frame, function uncertain. Trimming pared 4 bases from V and 1 base from J, leaving 17 bases between. This CDR3 region has 17 residues. CDR3 amino acids: CARSLEGPELNTGELFF. The DNA of the CDR3 is TGTGCCAGAAGCCTGGAGGGACCCGAATTGAACACCGGGGAGCTGTTTTTT.

This clonotype occurred many times. In DNA form, the CDR3 reads TGTGCCAGCAGCTTAGCACCGGGACAGGGTAACACCATATATTTT. This codes for CASSLAPGQGNTIYF. This sequence joins TRBV7-2 and TRBJ1-3; 9 bases fit TRBD1. This CDR3 has 15 amino acids. CDR1 SGHTA and CDR2 FQGNSA come from the germline V gene. The J segment lost 7 bases and the V segment lost 0 bases, leaving 4 bases of the junction unmatched. The whole variable domain, remainder taken from reference TRBV7-2 and TRBJ1-3, is GAGVSQSPSNKVTEKGKDVELRCDPISGHTALYWYRQSLGQGLEFLIYFQGNSAPDKSGLPSDRFSAERTGGSVSTLTIQRTQQEDSAVYLCASSLAPGQGNTIYFGEGSWLTVV.

This clonotype was counted ten times or more. The rearrangement joins TRBV4-2 to TRBJ2-7; 10 bases line up with TRBD1. After removal of 0 bases from V and 3 bases from J, the junction contained 8 bases not matched to a gene. The CDR3 contains 17 residues. From germline, CDR1 is LGHNA and CDR2 YNFKEQ. The CDR3 here is CASSQDPLDRGFYEQYF. Here the CDR3 DNA reads TGTGCCAGCAGCCAAGATCCGTTGGACAGGGGGTTCTACGAGCAGTACTTC.

This clonotype occurred a few times. The chain employs TRBV20-1 and TRBJ1-3; D unclear. The germline CDR1 and CDR2 sequences are DFQATT and SNEGSKA (reference sequence). The CDR3 has 15 amino acids. V was pared by 0 bases and J by 8 bases, with 17 bases between. The CDR3 spells CSARDPRRPGYTIYF. The CDR3 region has the DNA TGCAGTGCTAGAGATCCCCGGAGACCAGGTTACACCATATATTTT.

This clonotype showed up many times. The chain carries TRBV7-8 and TRBJ2-1; D may correspond to TRBD1 or TRBD2 (5 bases each). Trimming took off 0 bases at V and 2 bases at J, with 5 bases between the two ends. CDR3 length equals 14 residues. The germline V gene has CDR1 SGHVS and CDR2 FQNEAQ. CDR3 loop: CASSLAGPYNEQFF. The CDR3 region has the DNA TGTGCCAGCAGCTTAGCGGGACCCTACAATGAGCAGTTCTTC.

This clonotype was counted many times. The chain links TRBV12-5 to TRBJ1-5; D is perhaps TRBD1 (5 bases). CDR1 is LGHNT and CDR2 is FRNRAP in the germline V gene. V shed 0 bases and J shed 0 bases, with 15 bases lying between them. This CDR3 spans 18 amino acids. This CDR3 reads CASGLVPPRGDSNQPQHF. The CDR3 nucleotides are TGTGCTAGTGGTTTGGTACCCCCCCGAGGGGATAGCAATCAGCCCCAGCATTTT.

This clonotype was seen many times. The chain combines TRBV7-9 with TRBJ1-1; maybe TRBD1 (6 bases). Germline V gene sequence: CDR1 SEHNR, CDR2 FQNEAQ (reference sequence). The CDR3 contains 14 residues. V gave up 5 bases and J gave up 1 base, with 11 bases separating them. CDR3 sequence (DNA): TGTGCCAGCAGCCAGGGGCAAGAGAACACTGAAGCTTTCTTT. Amino acid sequence: CASSQGQENTEAFF.

Worth noting for this clonotype: Since a much larger clone is just one base distant, this may be a read error. The chain recombines TRBV7-2 with TRBJ2-5, with 9 bases identical to TRBD1. Per the germline V gene, CDR1 is SGHTA and CDR2 is FQGNSA. The CDR3 spans 14 residues. V lost 2 bases, J lost 5 bases, and 3 bases stayed unmatched. The CDR3 protein is CASSLTGGAETQYF. The CDR3 nucleotides read TGTGCCAGCAGCTTAACAGGGGGCGCGGAGACCCAGTACTTC.

At least ten counts were recorded for this clonotype. The CDR3, as DNA: TGTGCCAGCTCACCAAATACAGGGGGCACTGAAGCTTTCTTT. This sequence encodes CASSPNTGGTEAFF. The chain recombines TRBV18 with TRBJ1-1, with 8 bases matching TRBD1. The CDR3 covers 14 residues. After removal of 2 bases from V and 4 bases from J, the junction contained 3 bases not matched to a gene. Germline assignment: CDR1 KGHSH and CDR2 LQKENI.

In its sample, this clonotype was seen many times. The gene calls are TRBV12-3 or TRBV12-4 and TRBJ2-1, with 9 bases identical to TRBD2. The CDR3 covers 17 residues. J lost 3 bases, V lost 3 bases, and 9 bases had no gene match. The CDR3 DNA sequence: TGTGCCAGCAGTTTCGAGGGGTCTAGCGGGGACTACAATGAGCAGTTCTTC. As protein: CASSFEGSSGDYNEQFF.

This clonotype was recorded a few times. V usage is TRBV2 and J usage is TRBJ1-6, with 8 bases fitting TRBD1. The CDR3 has 17 amino acids. V shed 7 bases, J shed 9 bases, and the junction held 17 bases outside the gene matches. The V gene's germline CDR1 is SNHLY and CDR2 FYNNEI. In DNA form, the CDR3 reads TGTGCCAGCATTATGGACAGGGAACGTTCCTTAGGTTCACCCCTCCACTTT. It translates to CASIMDRERSLGSPLHF.

This clonotype was observed many times. The chain couples TRBV5-1 to TRBJ1-5; D possibly corresponds to TRBD1 (5 bases). The ends were cut back, 0 bases at V and 7 bases at J, with 11 bases in the middle. Germline-derived CDR1 and CDR2 are SGHRS and YFSETQ. There are 14 residues in the CDR3. CDR3 protein: CASSLGSAGQPQHF. The CDR3 nucleotides read TGCGCCAGCAGCTTGGGCTCAGCAGGGCAGCCCCAGCATTTT.